This T cell receptor beta chain was captured in a study of CD8 T cells in Susac syndrome. Study in general: Clinical remission applied to fewer than ten sequenced Susac syndrome patients, and about 6 had active disease.

RNA totalling about 0.5 to 1 ug underwent reverse transcription with random hexamers. Multiplex PCR with immunoSEQ amplified the TCR beta CDR3 across 54 Vbeta and 13 Jbeta. TCRdb re-called the immunoSEQ multiplex PCR reads through MiXCR, storing one row per CDR3 protein. The table lists roughly 200,000 distinct CDR3 sequences, roughly 94% of them singletons. V dropped 3 bases and J dropped 7 bases, with 12 bases sitting between them. Looked up from germline, CDR1 is LGHDT and CDR2 is YNNKEL (reference sequence). The CDR3 is 13 amino acids. Negative isolation was used for CD8+ and CD4+ T cells and FACS enrichment for TEMRA cells.

The J gene is TRBJ1-2, the V gene TRBV3-1; no reliable D call. The source material was CD4+ T cells from PBMCs. The TCR originated in a human donor with Susac syndrome. The CDR3 spells CASSQDLVSGYTF. Here the CDR3 DNA reads TGTGCCAGCAGCCAGGACCTTGTTTCTGGCTACACCTTC.